The rows below give T cell receptor beta chains drawn from one sample of a study of shared clonotypes between healthy human individuals. This table comes from immunoSEQ multiplex PCR, and its TCRdb copy is limited to in-frame clones, with some not included. The sample lists 1.5 million to 2.5 million clones; just under 95% were seen once. Sequences were obtained from naive CD8+ T cells sorted from blood. Every receptor here comes from a man aged 18 to 35 in good health. The CDR3 runs from the conserved cysteine through the conserved F or W. The D gene is left open where the match is weak. Some rows mark clone size as missing; the rest say once, few, many or name a class of expanded clone.

>NA|NA|TRBJ1-1|TRBV27
CASSLYSGDTEAFF
TGTGCCAGCAGTTTATATTCGGGAGACACTGAAGCTTTCTTT
>NA|NA|TRBJ2-7|TRBV10-2
CASSDPGVLAVTGYEQYF
TGCGCCAGCAGTGACCCCGGGGTTTTAGCGGTAACCGGCTACGAGCAGTACTTC
>NA|NA|TRBJ2-7|TRBV27
CASSLGQDYEQYF
TGTGCCAGCAGTTTGGGCCAAGACTACGAGCAGTACTTC
>TRBD2|few|TRBJ2-7|TRBV7-9
CASSSGLDYEQYF
TGTGCCAGCAGCTCGGGACTAGATTACGAGCAGTACTTC
>NA|NA|TRBJ1-3|TRBV2
CASEEVMGSGNTIYF
TGTGCCAGCGAGGAGGTTATGGGTTCTGGAAACACCATATATTTT
>NA|NA|TRBJ2-7|TRBV29-1
CSVSTGQTYEQYF
TGCAGCGTTTCTACCGGACAGACCTACGAGCAGTACTTC
>NA|once|TRBJ1-2|TRBV28
CASSLFVSGEGGYTF
TGTGCCAGCAGTTTATTCGTGTCCGGAGAAGGGGGCTACACCTTC
>NA|NA|TRBJ1-1|TRBV4-3
CASSQDLNTEAFF
TGCGCCAGCAGCCAAGATCTGAACACTGAAGCTTTCTTT
>NA|NA|TRBJ1-2|TRBV6-1
CASSEALVGLTANYGYTF
TGTGCCAGCAGTGAAGCGTTAGTGGGATTAACAGCTAACTATGGCTACACCTTC
>TRBD1|NA|TRBJ2-3|TRBV9
CASSVYGTGDTDTQYF
TGTGCCAGCAGCGTATACGGGACAGGGGACACAGATACGCAGTATTTT
>TRBD1|once|TRBJ1-2|TRBV11-2
CAGSDPDREVYGYTF
TGTGCCGGCAGCGACCCGGACAGGGAAGTTTATGGCTACACCTTC
>TRBD1|NA|TRBJ2-1|TRBV18
CASSVTGGYNEQFF
TGTGCCAGCTCAGTGACAGGGGGCTACAATGAGCAGTTCTTC
>NA|NA|TRBJ1-1|TRBV30
CAWSPLGGPNTEAFF
TGTGCCTGGAGTCCCCTGGGGGGGCCGAACACTGAAGCTTTCTTT
>NA|NA|TRBJ2-7|TRBV7-2
CASSPSLFYEQYF
TGTGCCAGCAGTCCATCTCTTTTTTACGAGCAGTACTTC
>TRBD2|once|TRBJ2-3|TRBV29-1
CSVGGLADSSTDTQYF
TGCAGCGTAGGAGGACTAGCGGACTCTAGCACAGATACGCAGTATTTT
>TRBD1|NA|TRBJ2-7|TRBV4-1
CASSHTGQGYEQYF
TGCGCCAGCAGTCACACGGGACAGGGCTACGAGCAGTACTTC
>NA|few|TRBJ1-2|TRBV7-6
CASSSQGYGYTF
TGTGCCAGCAGCTCCCAGGGGTATGGCTACACCTTC